The rows below give T cell receptor beta chains drawn from one sample of a study of blood T cell repertoires in COVID-19. Profiled with immunoSEQ multiplex PCR; TCRdb holds only in-frame clones, not every one. The data show under 250,000 clones, 75% to 90% seen once. The sample consisted of peripheral blood. These receptors were taken from a woman between 65 and 79 years old with active or convalescent COVID-19. CDR3s include the opening cysteine and the closing phenylalanine or tryptophan. The D gene is left open where the match is weak. The size field is filled for only some rows; it gives once, few, many or a size class.

D,V,J,length,size,DNA,CDR3
-,TRBV2,TRBJ2-5,12,few,TGTGCCGTAGGAGATTTTCAAGAGACCCAGTACTTC,CAVGDFQETQYF
TRBD2,TRBV6-6,TRBJ2-7,16,-,TGTGCCAGCAGTTACGTGGGCGGGGGGCCTTACTACGAGCAGTACTTC,CASSYVGGGPYYEQYF
-,TRBV29-1,TRBJ2-3,15,-,TGCAGCGTTGCCGGACCGTCAGGGGTGGGAGATACGCAGTATTTT,CSVAGPSGVGDTQYF
TRBD1,TRBV5-6,TRBJ2-3,16,-,TGTGCCAGCAGCGTATATCAGGGGGCACTTTCGGATACGCAGTATTTT,CASSVYQGALSDTQYF
-,TRBV5-8,TRBJ1-6,13,-,TGTGCCAGCAGCCCCAGGCAGGGTTCACCCCTCCACTTT,CASSPRQGSPLHF
-,TRBV6-1,TRBJ2-1,16,-,TGTGCCAGCAGTGAATACGACGTAGCGCACTACAATGAGCAGTTCTTC,CASSEYDVAHYNEQFF
-,TRBV11-2,TRBJ2-2,15,few,TGTGCCAGCAGCTTAGGATCTCTAGAGGTCGGGGAGCTGTTTTTT,CASSLGSLEVGELFF
-,TRBV19,TRBJ1-5,16,few,TGTGCCAGTAGTAAATTAACCGGGAACAGGGAGCAGCCCCAGCATTTT,CASSKLTGNREQPQHF
TRBD2,TRBV28,TRBJ2-7,15,-,TGTGCCAGCAGTTTAATAGCGGGAGTCTCCTACGAGCAGTACTTC,CASSLIAGVSYEQYF
-,TRBV20-1,TRBJ1-1,10,-,TGCAGTGCCCACCGGACTGAAGCTTTCTTT,CSAHRTEAFF
-,TRBV19,TRBJ1-5,15,-,-,CASTTVGGSNQPQHF
-,TRBV3-1/TRBV3-2,TRBJ2-1,13,-,TGTGCCAGCAGTCCCGTCTGGGGGGAGGAGCAGTTCTTC,CASSPVWGEEQFF
-,TRBV6-6,TRBJ2-7,12,-,TGTGCCAGCAGCTCAGCGGACTACGAGCAGTACTTC,CASSSADYEQYF
-,TRBV18,TRBJ1-1,12,once,TGTGCCAGCACCGATAGGGGCCTAAGGGCTTTCTTT,CASTDRGLRAFF
-,TRBV5-4,TRBJ1-2,15,-,TGTGCCAGCAGAGCTCTGGGGGGGGGACTACATGGCTACACCTTC,CASRALGGGLHGYTF
-,TRBV2,TRBJ1-1,12,-,TGTCACCTTAAGCCTTTTAACACTGAAGCTTTCTTT,CHLKPFNTEAFF
TRBD1,TRBV3-1/TRBV3-2,TRBJ1-2,14,-,TGTGCCAGCAGCCGACCCGGGACAGGGGATGGCTACACCTTC,CASSRPGTGDGYTF
-,TRBV10-2,TRBJ2-2,13,once,TGCGCCAGCACTCACAGGGAATACGGGGAGCTGTTTTTT,CASTHREYGELFF
-,TRBV5-1,TRBJ2-3,13,-,TGCGCCAGCAGCTTGGGTGGGGCGGATACGCAGTATTTT,CASSLGGADTQYF
-,TRBV2,TRBJ2-2,15,-,TGTGCCAGCACCCTCAGTTGGTCAGGGACCGGGGAGCTGTTTTTT,CASTLSWSGTGELFF
-,TRBV19,TRBJ1-2,13,-,TGTGCCAGTAGTATAGGCCGGGAAGGAGGCTACACCTTC,CASSIGREGGYTF
-,TRBV21-1,TRBJ1-4,15,-,TGTGCCATTCTCTGGGGCCTTGCAACTAATGAAAAACTGTTTTTT,CAILWGLATNEKLFF
TRBD1,TRBV5-6,TRBJ2-1,13,-,TGTGCCAGCAGCTGGGGACAGGGACGCGAGCAGTTCTTC,CASSWGQGREQFF
TRBD2,TRBV20-1,TRBJ2-5,17,-,TGCAGTGCTAGTCATAGCGGGGGGTCCGGCGGACTAGAGACCCAGTACTTC,CSASHSGGSGGLETQYF
TRBD2,TRBV30,TRBJ2-1,14,-,TGTGCCTGGTCAAAAGCGGGAGGGCCGGGTGAGCAGTTCTTC,CAWSKAGGPGEQFF
-,TRBV4-1,TRBJ1-1,16,-,TGCGCCAGCAGCCAGGGAGAGACTACGGGATGGACTGAAGCTTTCTTT,CASSQGETTGWTEAFF
-,TRBV7-2,TRBJ1-1,12,-,TGTGCCAGCAGCTTATTAAACGGTGAAGCTTTCTTT,CASSLLNGEAFF
TRBD2,TRBV9,TRBJ2-6,16,-,TGTGCCAGCAGAGCGGGGGGACCCTCTGGGGCCAACGTCCTGACTTTC,CASRAGGPSGANVLTF
-,TRBV28,TRBJ2-6,15,-,TGTGCCAGCAGTTTAGGGGGCCCTGGGGCCAACGTCCTGACTTTC,CASSLGGPGANVLTF
TRBD1,TRBV7-2,TRBJ2-7,15,-,TGTGCCAGCAGTTTGGGGACAGGTGAAATCTACGAGCAGTACTTC,CASSLGTGEIYEQYF
-,TRBV30,TRBJ1-2,13,-,TGTGCCTGGAGTGTTGGACAGACCTATGGCTACACCTTC,CAWSVGQTYGYTF
-,TRBV7-8,TRBJ1-2,14,few,TGTGCCAGCAGCGCCAGAACAGGGTACCGTGGCTACACCTTC,CASSARTGYRGYTF
-,TRBV11-2,TRBJ2-1,10,-,TGTGCCAGCGGCCTCCATGAGCAGTTCTTC,CASGLHEQFF
TRBD1,TRBV6-5,TRBJ1-6,14,-,TGTGCCAGCAGTCGACAGGGGGAGTATTCACCCCTCCACTTT,CASSRQGEYSPLHF
-,TRBV3-1/TRBV3-2,TRBJ1-2,14,many,TGTGCCAGCAGCCCGCCCCAGGAACTGGATGGCTACACCTTC,CASSPPQELDGYTF
-,TRBV6-6,TRBJ1-3,15,-,TGTGCCAGCAGTTACGGGTCGGCAGGGGAGAGCACCATATATTTT,CASSYGSAGESTIYF
-,TRBV9,TRBJ2-3,14,-,TGTGCCAGCAGCGTAGGAGGACACACAGATACGCAGTATTTT,CASSVGGHTDTQYF
TRBD2,TRBV27,TRBJ2-7,13,-,TGTGCCAGCAGTTGGGACTACAACTACGAGCAGTACTTC,CASSWDYNYEQYF
TRBD2,TRBV5-1,TRBJ2-1,16,-,TGCGCCAGCAGCTCTTATAGCGGGAGCTCCTACAATGAGCAGTTCTTC,CASSSYSGSSYNEQFF
-,TRBV6-2/TRBV6-3,TRBJ1-2,12,-,TGTGCCAGCAGTTTTGCAGACTATGGCTACACCTTC,CASSFADYGYTF
-,TRBV7-2,TRBJ1-2,12,-,TGTGCCAGCAGCTTACCCTCCTATGGCTACACCTTC,CASSLPSYGYTF
-,TRBV7-7,TRBJ2-7,13,-,TGTGCTAGCAGCTTAAAGGAGGGAGACGAGCAGTACTTC,CASSLKEGDEQYF
TRBD1,TRBV2,TRBJ1-6,14,-,TGTGCCAGCAGCAGGGACAGGGTTAATTCACCCCTCCACTTT,CASSRDRVNSPLHF
-,TRBV21-1,TRBJ2-7,16,-,TGTGCCAGCAGCAAAGGCGGGACAGGGGTGGTCTACGAGCAGTACTTC,CASSKGGTGVVYEQYF
-,TRBV4-2,TRBJ2-2,16,-,TGTGCCAGCAGCCAAGAGGCGACGGGGGGCACGGGGGAGCTGTTTTTT,CASSQEATGGTGELFF
TRBD2,TRBV5-1,TRBJ2-7,15,-,TGCGCCAGCAGCCCTACCGCGGGAGTATCCTACGAGCAGTACTTC,CASSPTAGVSYEQYF
TRBD1,TRBV5-1,TRBJ1-2,15,-,TGCGCCAGCAGCTTTACGGGACAGGGCTTTGAAGGCTACACCTTC,CASSFTGQGFEGYTF
-,TRBV7-8,TRBJ2-1,13,-,TGTGCCAGCAGCTTAGATAGGGGGAATGAGCAGTTCTTC,CASSLDRGNEQFF
-,TRBV28,TRBJ2-1,12,-,TGTGCCAGCACGACAAGCTACAATGAGCAGTTCTTC,CASTTSYNEQFF